Presented here are 31 T cell receptor beta chains from one specimen sequenced in a study of CD8 T cells in Susac syndrome (dated by TCRdb to the late 2010s). Library preparation was by the immunoSEQ multiplex PCR assay. RNA was extracted using the RNeasy kit, and about 0.45 to 1 microgram was reverse transcribed with random hexamers. TCRdb reworked the public reads: Q25 trimming with fastp, MiXCR clone assembly, productive beta chains retained. Here each entry gathers all rows of one CDR3 protein and keeps the most common genes and DNA. This sample lists more than 200,000 distinct CDR3 sequences; about 94% were detected once. The ten largest clonotypes hold 0.15% of the sample. The source material was CD4+ T cells from PBMCs. Receptor source: a human donor with Susac syndrome.

The CDR3 spells CASSPGGAGTYEQYF. CDR3 coding DNA: TGTGCCAGCAGCCCGGGTGGTGCGGGAACCTACGAGCAGTACTTC. This rearrangement joins TRBV3-1 to TRBJ2-7, with a possible D match to TRBD2 (6 bases). The CDR3 has 15 amino acids. The germline gives CDR1 LGHDT, CDR2 YNNKEL (reference sequence). Trimming left V 4 bases short and J 2 bases short, with 15 bases between.

The CDR3 loop is CASSYLGGDTQYF. The CDR3 DNA is TGTGCCAGCAGTTACCTGGGGGGAGATACGCAGTATTTT. The chain links TRBV6-6 to TRBJ2-3; D possibly corresponds to TRBD2 (6 bases). The V end was cut by 2 bases, the J end by 5 bases, with 8 bases between. The CDR3 consists of 13 residues. Per the germline V gene, CDR1 is MNHNY and CDR2 is SVGAGI (reference sequence).

The V call is TRBV30, the J call TRBJ2-5, with a tentative D call TRBD2 (5 bases). The CDR3 covers 12 residues. Germline lookup yields CDR1 GTSNPN and CDR2 SVGIG (reference sequence). V shed 1 base and J shed 3 bases, with 6 bases lying between them. CDR3 bases: TGTGCCTGGAGTGCCGGGGAAGAGACCCAGTACTTC. Protein sequence: CAWSAGEETQYF.

The J gene is TRBJ2-3, the V gene TRBV20-1; the D call may be TRBD1 or TRBD2 (5 bases each). Germline CDR1 and CDR2: DFQATT and SNEGSKA (reference sequence). The CDR3 runs 17 residues. With 0 bases removed from V and 4 bases from J, the gap between germline ends came to 20 bases. The CDR3 region is CSAREGSVGRGADTQYF. In nucleotides, the CDR3 is TGCAGTGCTAGAGAAGGTTCCGTTGGCCGGGGCGCAGATACGCAGTATTTT.

The gene calls are TRBV12-3 or TRBV12-4 and TRBJ2-3; the match to TRBD1 covers 10 bases. The CDR3 contains 15 residues. The ends lost 5 bases at V and 4 bases at J; junction bases unmatched: 6. Here the CDR3 DNA reads TGTGCCAGCAGTCCCCGACAGGGGGCAGCAGATACGCAGTATTTT. This encodes CASSPRQGAADTQYF.

The rearrangement links TRBV6-2 or TRBV6-3 to TRBJ2-7; D gene uncertain. Germline loops: CDR1 MNHEY, CDR2 SVGEGT. The CDR3 is 12 amino acids. V dropped 2 bases and J dropped 3 bases, with 5 bases sitting between them. The CDR3 protein is CASSYPYYEQYF. In DNA, the CDR3 is TGTGCCAGCAGTTACCCGTACTACGAGCAGTACTTC.

This chain connects TRBV25-1 to TRBJ2-5, with TRBD2 identical over 10 bases. V lost 2 bases to trimming and J lost 5 bases; unmatched junction nucleotides: 5. CDR1 and CDR2 (germline): MGHDK, SYGVNS. The CDR3 contains 15 residues. CDR3 nucleotide sequence: TGTGCCAGCAGTGAAGGAGCGGGGGGGCGGGAGACCCAGTACTTC. Its translation is CASSEGAGGRETQYF.

This chain joins TRBV7-9 and TRBJ1-5; no definite D call. Trimming left V 5 bases short and J 9 bases short, with 11 bases between. CDR1 and CDR2 from the germline V gene are SEHNR and FQNEAQ (reference sequence). This CDR3 has 12 amino acids. DNA of the CDR3: TGTGCCAGCAGCCTAAACGGTGCGCCCCAGCATTTT. As protein: CASSLNGAPQHF.

The chain is built from TRBV19 and TRBJ2-5; D is unresolved. The CDR3 is made up of 13 amino acids. Germline CDR1 and CDR2: LNHDA and SQIVND (reference sequence). With 10 bases removed from V and 2 bases from J, the gap between germline ends came to 14 bases. In DNA form, the CDR3 reads TGTGCCACAGCACTACAGCGTCAAGAGACCCAGTACTTC. It is translated as CATALQRQETQYF.

This chain links TRBV29-1 with TRBJ2-3; D remains unclear. The ends were cut back, 7 bases at V and 1 base at J, with 18 bases in the middle. This CDR3 contains 15 residues. Germline CDR1 SQVTM, CDR2 ANQGSEA. This CDR3 is CSGQPLDGRTDTQYF. Written as DNA, the CDR3 is TGCAGCGGTCAGCCTCTTGATGGACGCACAGATACGCAGTATTTT.

The chain uses TRBV11-2 and TRBJ1-2; 11 nucleotides agree with TRBD1. V lost 5 bases to trimming and J lost 8 bases; unmatched junction nucleotides: 4. The CDR3 length is 13 residues. From germline, CDR1 is SGHAT and CDR2 FQNNGV. The CDR3, as DNA: TGTGCCAGCAGCGAGGACAGGGGGCGCGGCTACACCTTC. It codes for CASSEDRGRGYTF. The variable domain in full, with the rest retrieved from reference TRBV11-2 and TRBJ1-2, is EAGVAQSPRYKIIEKRQSVAFWCNPISGHATLYWYQQILGQGPKLLIQFQNNGVVDDSQLPKDRFSAERLKGVDSTLKIQPAKLEDSAVYLCASSEDRGRGYTFGSGTRLTVV.

The rearrangement uses TRBV18 and TRBJ2-5; D is ambiguous. Germline CDR1 is KGHSH and CDR2 is LQKENI. The CDR3 contains 12 residues. V lost 3 bases and J 0 bases, leaving 2 bases between the germline ends. The DNA for the CDR3 is TGTGCCAGCTCACCGTACCAAGAGACCCAGTACTTC. This translates into CASSPYQETQYF.

The rearrangement joins TRBV20-1 to TRBJ2-1, with TRBD2 matching over 14 bases. With 2 bases clipped from V and 6 bases from J, the junction kept 15 bases outside the gene matches. CDR3 size: 19 residues. Germline CDR1 DFQATT, CDR2 SNEGSKA (reference sequence). The CDR3, as DNA: TGCAGTGCTAGACCGCACGGACTAGCGGGGGGCCTACCTTTCAATGAGCAGTTCTTC. Amino acids: CSARPHGLAGGLPFNEQFF.

The chain uses TRBV20-1 and TRBJ2-1; TRBD1 agrees at 11 bases. With V trimmed by 2 bases and J by 8 bases, 11 bases remained unmatched. CDR1 DFQATT and CDR2 SNEGSKA come from the germline V gene (reference sequence). The CDR3 extends over 16 amino acids. The CDR3 region has the DNA TGCAGTGCTAGAAGTGATCCAGGACAGGGGGCTCATGAGCAGTTCTTC. Amino acids: CSARSDPGQGAHEQFF.

This chain joins TRBV7-9 and TRBJ2-7; tentatively, D is TRBD1 (6 bases). Trimming shortened V by 5 bases and J by 2 bases, and 16 bases separated the two germline ends. In germline, CDR1 is SEHNR, CDR2 FQNEAQ (reference sequence). The CDR3 totals 15 residues. The CDR3 sequence: CASSPLRQAAYEQYF. The CDR3 DNA sequence: TGTGCCAGCAGCCCCCTGAGACAGGCCGCCTACGAGCAGTACTTC.

The chain is built from TRBV7-8 and TRBJ1-4; D not certain. The CDR3 sequence is 14 residues long. The V end lost 3 bases, the J end lost 0 bases, and 5 bases lay between the germline ends. In germline, CDR1 is SGHVS, CDR2 FQNEAQ. The chain's CDR3 is CASSLRPTNEKLFF. Written as DNA, the CDR3 is TGTGCCAGCAGCTTGCGTCCAACTAATGAAAAACTGTTTTTT.

This clonotype occurred once. The genes are TRBV12-3 or TRBV12-4 and TRBJ2-6, with 8 bases lining up with TRBD1. V dropped 5 bases and J dropped 1; count of bases not matched to a gene: 10. The CDR3 contains 18 residues. CDR3 protein: CASSNGQGDSSGANVLTF. DNA for the CDR3: TGTGCCAGCAGTAACGGACAGGGAGACTCTTCTGGGGCCAACGTCCTGACTTTC.

The chain carries TRBV2 and TRBJ2-1; TRBD2 is a possible D gene (7 bases). The V gene lost 7 bases and the J gene lost 0 bases, with 13 bases spanning the gap. Germline CDR1 SNHLY, CDR2 FYNNEI. This CDR3 has 15 residues. The chain's CDR3 is CASTTRGASYNEQFF. The CDR3 coding sequence is TGTGCCAGCACCACCCGGGGGGCCTCCTACAATGAGCAGTTCTTC.

The V and J genes are TRBV9 and TRBJ1-5; no firm D call. Trimming shortened V by 4 bases and J by 5 bases, and 16 bases separated the two germline ends. Germline assignment: CDR1 SGDLS and CDR2 YYNGEE. The CDR3 loop spans 15 amino acids. This CDR3 is CASSNNPDGDQPQHF. In DNA, the CDR3 is TGTGCCAGCAGCAATAACCCGGACGGTGATCAGCCCCAGCATTTT.

V gene TRBV20-1 combines with J gene TRBJ2-1, with D possibly being TRBD2 (7 bases). The length of the CDR3 is 15 residues. Germline CDR1 and CDR2: DFQATT and SNEGSKA (reference sequence). V was pared by 0 bases and J by 9 bases, with 18 bases between. The CDR3 loop is CSARESHGGGGEQFF. CDR3 coding DNA: TGCAGTGCTAGAGAGAGCCACGGGGGAGGGGGTGAGCAGTTCTTC.

V usage is TRBV30 and J usage is TRBJ2-2; D is ambiguous. V was shortened by 3 bases and J by 3 bases, with 2 bases between the two germline ends. The CDR3 length is 11 residues. The germline gives CDR1 GTSNPN, CDR2 SVGIG (reference sequence). The CDR3 loop is CAWRDTGELFF. CDR3 nucleotides: TGTGCCTGGAGGGACACCGGGGAGCTGTTTTTT. Variable domain in full (rest from reference TRBV30 and TRBJ2-2): SQTIHQWPATLVQPVGSPLSLECTVEGTSNPNLYWYRQAAGRGLQLLFYSVGIGQISSEVPQNLSASRPQDRQFILSSKKLLLSDSGFYLCAWRDTGELFFGEGSRLTVL.

There are a few counts of this clonotype. This chain joins TRBV12-3 or TRBV12-4 and TRBJ1-5, with 8 bases fitting TRBD1. This CDR3 is built from 13 residues. Losses at the gene ends were 5 bases for V and 4 bases for J; bases not matched to a gene: 1. CDR3 loop: CASSRQGNQPQHF. For the CDR3, the DNA is TGTGCCAGCAGTCGACAGGGGAATCAGCCCCAGCATTTT.

The chain joins TRBV15 to TRBJ2-3, with 13 bases matching TRBD2. From germline, CDR1 is LNHNV and CDR2 YYDKDF (reference sequence). Trimming cost V 6 bases and J 5 bases; bases outside gene matches: 5. CDR3 length: 15 residues. In nucleotides, the CDR3 is TGTGCCACCAGTCCAAGGACTAGCGGGGGAGATACGCAGTATTTT. This gives the protein CATSPRTSGGDTQYF.

V and J are TRBV2 and TRBJ1-6; the D is unclear. The CDR3 spans 14 residues. Germline assignment: CDR1 SNHLY and CDR2 FYNNEI. V was trimmed by 6 bases and J by 7 bases, leaving 13 bases between them. CDR3: CASSPDGRNSPLHF. The CDR3 region has the DNA TGTGCCAGCAGCCCGGACGGACGAAATTCACCCCTCCACTTT.

The rearrangement links TRBV12-3 or TRBV12-4 to TRBJ2-7; D may be TRBD1 (6 bases). The CDR3 sequence is 14 residues long. Trimming removed 3 bases at V and 0 bases at J, with 9 bases between. For the CDR3, the DNA is TGTGCCAGCAGTTTTGACAGGAGCTCCTACGAGCAGTACTTC. Amino acids: CASSFDRSSYEQYF.

This clonotype has just one count. This chain connects TRBV2 to TRBJ1-1; D possibly corresponds to TRBD1 (5 bases). This CDR3 spans 16 amino acids. V was trimmed by 11 bases and J by 0 bases, leaving 22 bases between them. Germline CDR1 is SNHLY and CDR2 is FYNNEI. DNA of the CDR3: TGTGCCGGGTGGGGTGGGGAGGCGGACATGAACACTGAAGCTTTCTTT. Translating gives CAGWGGEADMNTEAFF.

Remarks on this clonotype: Its ends do not fully match the called genes, so a read error is possible. The chain links TRBV7-2 to TRBJ2-1; TRBD2 agrees at 7 bases. Germline V CDR1 and CDR2: SGHTA, FQGNSA. The CDR3 consists of 9 residues. The CDR3: CASMPRGDF. The CDR3 nucleotides read TGTGCCAGCATGCCCCGGGGGGATTTC.

This CDR3 reads CASTIQGAYEQYF. The DNA for the CDR3 is TGTGCCAGCACCATACAGGGGGCCTACGAGCAGTACTTC. V is TRBV12-3 or TRBV12-4 and J is TRBJ2-7, with 8 bases fitting TRBD1. The CDR3 has 13 amino acids. V shed 7 bases and J 2 bases; nucleotides not matched to a gene: 4.

The chain combines TRBV11-2 with TRBJ1-2; 9 nucleotides line up with TRBD1. The CDR3 consists of 14 residues. The V segment lost 5 bases and the J segment 7 bases; nucleotides outside the gene matches: 8. Looked up from germline, CDR1 is SGHAT and CDR2 is FQNNGV. This chain's CDR3 is CASSSRDREGGYTF. In nucleotides, the CDR3 is TGTGCCAGCAGCAGCCGGGACAGGGAAGGTGGCTACACCTTC.

The chain is built from TRBV6-5 and TRBJ1-4; perhaps TRBD1 as D (5 bases). Germline loops: CDR1 MNHEY, CDR2 SVGAGI. The CDR3 is made up of 14 amino acids. Trimming removed 5 bases from V and 1 base from J, with 8 bases in between. CDR3 DNA sequence: TGTGCCAGCAGTAAGCAGGGAACTAATGAAAAACTGTTTTTT. Amino acid sequence: CASSKQGTNEKLFF.

The rearrangement joins TRBV6-5 to TRBJ2-6, with 7 bases fitting TRBD1. Germline values: CDR1 MNHEY, CDR2 SVGAGI. Unmatched junction bases numbered 7, after V lost 7 bases and J lost 4 bases. The CDR3 runs 15 residues. The CDR3: CASTRDRAGANVLTF. CDR3 in DNA: TGTGCCAGCACCCGGGACAGAGCCGGGGCCAACGTCCTGACTTTC.